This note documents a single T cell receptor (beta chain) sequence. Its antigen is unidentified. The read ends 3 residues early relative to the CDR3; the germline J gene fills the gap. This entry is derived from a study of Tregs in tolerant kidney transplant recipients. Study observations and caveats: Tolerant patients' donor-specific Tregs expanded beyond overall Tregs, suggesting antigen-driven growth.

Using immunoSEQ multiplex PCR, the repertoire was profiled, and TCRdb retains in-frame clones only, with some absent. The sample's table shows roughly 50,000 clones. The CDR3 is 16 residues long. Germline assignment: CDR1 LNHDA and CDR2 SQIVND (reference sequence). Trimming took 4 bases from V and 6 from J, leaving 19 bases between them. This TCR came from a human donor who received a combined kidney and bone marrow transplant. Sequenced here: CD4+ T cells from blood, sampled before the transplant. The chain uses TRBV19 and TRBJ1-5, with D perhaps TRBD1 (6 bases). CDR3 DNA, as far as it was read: TGTGCCAGTAGTAATAGAAGGGGGGGCTTGGGTCAGCCC. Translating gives CASSNRRGGLGQP. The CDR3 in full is CASSNRRGGLGQPQHF.